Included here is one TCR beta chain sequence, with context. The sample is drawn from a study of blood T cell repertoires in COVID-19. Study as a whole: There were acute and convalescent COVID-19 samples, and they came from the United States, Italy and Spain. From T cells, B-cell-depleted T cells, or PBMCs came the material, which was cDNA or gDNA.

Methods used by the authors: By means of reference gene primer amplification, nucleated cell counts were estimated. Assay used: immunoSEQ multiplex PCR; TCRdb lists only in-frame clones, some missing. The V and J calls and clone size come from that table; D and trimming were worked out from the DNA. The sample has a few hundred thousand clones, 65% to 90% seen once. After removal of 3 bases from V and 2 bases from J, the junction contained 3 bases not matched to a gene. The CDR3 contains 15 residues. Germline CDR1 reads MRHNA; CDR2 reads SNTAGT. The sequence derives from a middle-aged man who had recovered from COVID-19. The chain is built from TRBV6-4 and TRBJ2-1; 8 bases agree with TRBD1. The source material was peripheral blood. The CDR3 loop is CASSEGQAAYNEQFF. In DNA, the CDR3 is TGTGCCAGCAGTGAGGGACAGGCAGCCTACAATGAGCAGTTCTTC.